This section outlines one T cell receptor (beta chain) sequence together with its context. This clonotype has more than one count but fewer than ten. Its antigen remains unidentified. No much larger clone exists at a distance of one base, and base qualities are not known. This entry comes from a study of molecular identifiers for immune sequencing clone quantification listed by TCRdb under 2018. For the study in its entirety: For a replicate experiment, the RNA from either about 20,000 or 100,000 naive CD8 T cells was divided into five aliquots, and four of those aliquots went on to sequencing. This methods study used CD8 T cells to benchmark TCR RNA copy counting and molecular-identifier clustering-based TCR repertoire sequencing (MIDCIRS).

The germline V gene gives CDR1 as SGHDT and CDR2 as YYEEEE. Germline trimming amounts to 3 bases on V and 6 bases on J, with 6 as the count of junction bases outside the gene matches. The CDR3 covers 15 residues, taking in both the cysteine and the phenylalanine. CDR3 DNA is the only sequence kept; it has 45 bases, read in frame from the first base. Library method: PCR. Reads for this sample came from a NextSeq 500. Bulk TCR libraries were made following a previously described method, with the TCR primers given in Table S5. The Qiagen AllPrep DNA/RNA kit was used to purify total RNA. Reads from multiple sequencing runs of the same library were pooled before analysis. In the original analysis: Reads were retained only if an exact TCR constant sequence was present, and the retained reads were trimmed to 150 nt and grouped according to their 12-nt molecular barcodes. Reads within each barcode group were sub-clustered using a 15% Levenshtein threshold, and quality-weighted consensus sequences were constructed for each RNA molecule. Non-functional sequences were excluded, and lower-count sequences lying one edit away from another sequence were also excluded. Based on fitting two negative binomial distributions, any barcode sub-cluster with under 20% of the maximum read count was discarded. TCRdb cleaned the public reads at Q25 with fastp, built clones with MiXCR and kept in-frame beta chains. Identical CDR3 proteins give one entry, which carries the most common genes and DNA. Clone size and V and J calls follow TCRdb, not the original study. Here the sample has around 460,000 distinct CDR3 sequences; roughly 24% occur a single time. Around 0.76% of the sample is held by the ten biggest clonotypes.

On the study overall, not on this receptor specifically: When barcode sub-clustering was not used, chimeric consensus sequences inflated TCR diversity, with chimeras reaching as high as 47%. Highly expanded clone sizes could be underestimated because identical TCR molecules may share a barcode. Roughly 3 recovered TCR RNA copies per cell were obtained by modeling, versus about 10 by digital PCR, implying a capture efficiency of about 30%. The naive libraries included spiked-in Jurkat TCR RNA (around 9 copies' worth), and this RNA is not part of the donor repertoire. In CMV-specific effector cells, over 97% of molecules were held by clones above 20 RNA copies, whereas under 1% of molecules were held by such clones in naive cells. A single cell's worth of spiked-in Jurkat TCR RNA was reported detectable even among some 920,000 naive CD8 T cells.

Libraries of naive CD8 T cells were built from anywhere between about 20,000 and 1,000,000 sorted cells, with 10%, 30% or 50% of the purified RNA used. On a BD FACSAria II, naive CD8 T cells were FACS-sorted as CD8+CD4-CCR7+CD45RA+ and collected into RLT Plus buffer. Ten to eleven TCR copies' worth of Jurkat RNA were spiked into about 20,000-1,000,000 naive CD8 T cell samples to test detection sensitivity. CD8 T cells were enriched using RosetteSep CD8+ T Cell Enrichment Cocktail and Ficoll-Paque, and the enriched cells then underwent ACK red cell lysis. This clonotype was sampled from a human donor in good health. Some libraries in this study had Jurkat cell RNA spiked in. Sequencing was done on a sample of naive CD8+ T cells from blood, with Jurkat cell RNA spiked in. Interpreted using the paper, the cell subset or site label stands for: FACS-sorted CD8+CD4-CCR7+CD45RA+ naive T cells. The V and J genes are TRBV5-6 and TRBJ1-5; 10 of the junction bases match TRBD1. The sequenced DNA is TGTGCCAGCAGCTGGGGGACAGGGGTTGTTCAGCCCCAGCATTTT. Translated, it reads CASSWGTGVVQPQHF.